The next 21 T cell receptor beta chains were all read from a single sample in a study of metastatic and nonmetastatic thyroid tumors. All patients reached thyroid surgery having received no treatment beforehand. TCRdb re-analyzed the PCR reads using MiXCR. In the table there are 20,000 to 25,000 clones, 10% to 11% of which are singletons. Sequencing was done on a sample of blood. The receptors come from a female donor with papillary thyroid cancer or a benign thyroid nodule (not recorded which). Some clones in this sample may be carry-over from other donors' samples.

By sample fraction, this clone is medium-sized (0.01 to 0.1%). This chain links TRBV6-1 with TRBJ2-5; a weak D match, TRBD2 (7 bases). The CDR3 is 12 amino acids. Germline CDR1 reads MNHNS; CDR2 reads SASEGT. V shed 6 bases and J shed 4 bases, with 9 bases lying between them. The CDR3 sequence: CASSGGRETQYF. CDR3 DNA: TGTGCCAGCAGCGGGGGGCGAGAGACCCAGTACTTC.

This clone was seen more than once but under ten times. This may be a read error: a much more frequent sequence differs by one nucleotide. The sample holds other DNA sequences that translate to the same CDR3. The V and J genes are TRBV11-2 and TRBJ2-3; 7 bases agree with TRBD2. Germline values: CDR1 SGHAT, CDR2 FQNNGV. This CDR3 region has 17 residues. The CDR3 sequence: CASSLVFGGEVTDTQYF. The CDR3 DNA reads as TGTGCCAGCAGCTTAGTTTTTGGGGGGGAGGTTACAGATACTCAGTATTTT.

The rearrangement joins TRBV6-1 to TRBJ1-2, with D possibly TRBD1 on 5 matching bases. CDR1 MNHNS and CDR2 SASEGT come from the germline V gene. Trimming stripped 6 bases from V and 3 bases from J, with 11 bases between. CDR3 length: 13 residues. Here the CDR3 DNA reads TGTGCCAGCAGACCCGGGACGGACTATGGCTACACCTTC. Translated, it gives CASRPGTDYGYTF.

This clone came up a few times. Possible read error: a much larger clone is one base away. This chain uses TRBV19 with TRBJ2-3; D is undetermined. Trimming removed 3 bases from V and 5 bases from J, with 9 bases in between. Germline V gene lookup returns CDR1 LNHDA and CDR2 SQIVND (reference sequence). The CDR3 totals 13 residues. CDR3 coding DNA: TGTGCCAGTAGTATTCGCCGCATAGATACGCAGTATTTT. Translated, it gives CASSIRRIDTQYF. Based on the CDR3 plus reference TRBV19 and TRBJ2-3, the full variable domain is DGGITQSPKYLFRKEGQNVTLSCEQNLNHDAMYWYRQDPGQGLRLIYYSQIVNDFQKGDIAEGYSVSREKKESFPLTVTSAQKNPTAFYLCASSIRRIDTQYFGPGTRLTVL.

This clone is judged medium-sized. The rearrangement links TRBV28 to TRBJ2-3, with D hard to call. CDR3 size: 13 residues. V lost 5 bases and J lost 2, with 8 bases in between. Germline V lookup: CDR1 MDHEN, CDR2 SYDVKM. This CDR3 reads CASSKGSTDTQYF. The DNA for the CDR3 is TGTGCCAGCAGTAAAGGGTCCACAGATACGCAGTATTTT.

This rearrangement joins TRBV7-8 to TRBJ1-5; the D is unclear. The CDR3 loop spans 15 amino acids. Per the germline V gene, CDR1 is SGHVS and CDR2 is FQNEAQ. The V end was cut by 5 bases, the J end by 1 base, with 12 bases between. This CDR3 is CASSPRRASNQPQHF. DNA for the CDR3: TGTGCCAGCAGCCCCAGGAGGGCGAGCAATCAGCCCCAGCATTTT.

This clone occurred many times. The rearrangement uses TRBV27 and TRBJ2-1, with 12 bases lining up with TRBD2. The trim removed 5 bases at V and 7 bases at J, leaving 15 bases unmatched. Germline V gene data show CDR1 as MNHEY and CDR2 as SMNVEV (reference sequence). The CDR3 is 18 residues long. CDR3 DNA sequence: TGTGCCAGCAGTCCCTATCGACTAGCGGGAGAAAAAAGGAATGAGCAGTTCTTC. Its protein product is CASSPYRLAGEKRNEQFF.

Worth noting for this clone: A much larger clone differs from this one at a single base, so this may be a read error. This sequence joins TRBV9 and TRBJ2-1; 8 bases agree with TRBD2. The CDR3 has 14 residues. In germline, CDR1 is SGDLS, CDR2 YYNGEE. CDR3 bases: TGTGCCAGCAGCGTAAGCGGGAGTCCGAATGAGGAGTTCTTC. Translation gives CASSVSGSPNEEFF. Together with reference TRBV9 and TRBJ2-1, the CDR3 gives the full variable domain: DSGVTQTPKHLITATGQRVTLRCSPRSGDLSVYWYQQSLDQGLQFLIQYYNGEERAKGNILERFSAQQFPDLHSELNLSSLELGDSALYFCASSVSGSPNEEFFGPGTRLTVL.

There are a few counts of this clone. The CDR3 DNA reads as TGTGCCAGCAGTTACGGCCTTGGCGAGCAGTACTTC. Translating it yields CASSYGLGEQYF. This sequence joins TRBV28 and TRBJ2-7; D unclear. Germline V gene lookup returns CDR1 MDHEN and CDR2 SYDVKM. CDR3 length: 12 amino acids. Trimming left V 4 bases short and J 6 bases short, with 10 bases between. The entire variable domain, with the rest obtained from reference TRBV28 and TRBJ2-7, is as follows: DVKVTQSSRYLVKRTGEKVFLECVQDMDHENMFWYRQDPGLGLRLIYFSYDVKMKEKGDIPEGYSVSREKKERFSLILESASTNQTSMYLCASSYGLGEQYFGPGTRLTVT.

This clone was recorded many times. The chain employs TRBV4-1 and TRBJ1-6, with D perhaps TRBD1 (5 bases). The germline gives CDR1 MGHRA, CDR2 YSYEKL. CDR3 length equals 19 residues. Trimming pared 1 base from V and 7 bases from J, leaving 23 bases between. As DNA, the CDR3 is TGCGCCAGCAGCCAAGTTTCTACTTTGAGGGGCCACGGAAATTCACCCCTCCACTTT. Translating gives CASSQVSTLRGHGNSPLHF.

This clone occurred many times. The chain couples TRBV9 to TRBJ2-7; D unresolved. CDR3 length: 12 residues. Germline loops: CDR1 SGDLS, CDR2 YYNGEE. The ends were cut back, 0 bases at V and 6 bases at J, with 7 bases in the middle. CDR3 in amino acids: CASSVGSAEQYF. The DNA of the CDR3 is TGTGCCAGCAGCGTAGGTTCGGCCGAGCAGTACTTC.

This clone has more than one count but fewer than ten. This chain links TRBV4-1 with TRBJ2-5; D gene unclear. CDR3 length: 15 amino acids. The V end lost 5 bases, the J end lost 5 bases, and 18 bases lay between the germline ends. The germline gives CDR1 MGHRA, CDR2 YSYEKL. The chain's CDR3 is CASSEANSPWETQYF. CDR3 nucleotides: TGCGCCAGCAGCGAAGCGAATAGCCCTTGGGAGACCCAGTACTTC.

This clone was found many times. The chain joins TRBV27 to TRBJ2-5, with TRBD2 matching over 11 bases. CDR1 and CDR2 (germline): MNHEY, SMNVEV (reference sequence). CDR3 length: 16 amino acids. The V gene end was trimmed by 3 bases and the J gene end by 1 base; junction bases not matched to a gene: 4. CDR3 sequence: CASSLASGRPQETQYF. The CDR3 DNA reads TGTGCCAGCAGTTTGGCTAGCGGGAGGCCCCAAGAGACCCAGTACTTC.

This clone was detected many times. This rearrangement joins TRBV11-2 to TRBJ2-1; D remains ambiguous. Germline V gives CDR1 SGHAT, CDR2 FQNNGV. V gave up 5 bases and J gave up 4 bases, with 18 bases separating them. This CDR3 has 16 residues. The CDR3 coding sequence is TGTGCCAGCAGCCTTCATGACTCGAACGAATACAATGAGCAGTTCTTC. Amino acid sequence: CASSLHDSNEYNEQFF.

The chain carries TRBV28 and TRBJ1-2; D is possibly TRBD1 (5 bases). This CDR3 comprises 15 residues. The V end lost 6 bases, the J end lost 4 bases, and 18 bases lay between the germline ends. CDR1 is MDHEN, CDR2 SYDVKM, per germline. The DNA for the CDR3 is TGTGCCAGCAGCGGGGCTTTATGCAGGTGCTATGGCTACACCTTC. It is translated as CASSGALCRCYGYTF.

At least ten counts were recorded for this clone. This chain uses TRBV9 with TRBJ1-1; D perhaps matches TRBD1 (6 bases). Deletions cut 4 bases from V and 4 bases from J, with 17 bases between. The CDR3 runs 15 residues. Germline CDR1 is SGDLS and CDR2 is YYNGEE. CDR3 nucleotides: TGTGCCAGCAGCATAGAGAGCAGGGGAGTCACTGAAGCTTTCTTT. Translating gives CASSIESRGVTEAFF.

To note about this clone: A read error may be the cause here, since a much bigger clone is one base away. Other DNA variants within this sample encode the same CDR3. The CDR3 here is CASSVESSSEQYF. Here the CDR3 DNA reads TGTGCCAGTAGCGTAGAATCGAGCTCCGAGCAGTACTTC. This rearrangement joins TRBV9 to TRBJ2-7; D perhaps matches TRBD2 (5 bases). This CDR3 comprises 13 residues. The V gene's germline CDR1 is SGDLS and CDR2 YYNGEE.

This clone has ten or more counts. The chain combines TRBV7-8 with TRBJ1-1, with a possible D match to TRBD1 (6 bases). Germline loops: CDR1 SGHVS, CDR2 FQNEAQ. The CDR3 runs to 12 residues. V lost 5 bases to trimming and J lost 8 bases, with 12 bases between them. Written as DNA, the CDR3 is TGTGCCAGCAGCGGCAGGGGTGCCGAAGCTTTCTTT. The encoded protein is CASSGRGAEAFF.

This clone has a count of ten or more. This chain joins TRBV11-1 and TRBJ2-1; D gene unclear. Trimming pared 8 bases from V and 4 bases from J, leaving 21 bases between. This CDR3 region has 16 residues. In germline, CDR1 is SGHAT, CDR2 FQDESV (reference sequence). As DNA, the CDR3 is TGTGCCAGCCACCCGGAACGGATGGGATCTTACAATGAGCAGTTCTTC. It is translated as CASHPERMGSYNEQFF.

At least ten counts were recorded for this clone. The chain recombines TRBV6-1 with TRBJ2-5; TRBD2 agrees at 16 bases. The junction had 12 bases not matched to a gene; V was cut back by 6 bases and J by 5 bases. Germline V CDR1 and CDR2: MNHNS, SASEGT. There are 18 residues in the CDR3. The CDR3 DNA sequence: TGTGCCAGCAGAGCAACGGGACTAGCGGGGGGGGCGGGGGAGACCCAGTACTTC. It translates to CASRATGLAGGAGETQYF.

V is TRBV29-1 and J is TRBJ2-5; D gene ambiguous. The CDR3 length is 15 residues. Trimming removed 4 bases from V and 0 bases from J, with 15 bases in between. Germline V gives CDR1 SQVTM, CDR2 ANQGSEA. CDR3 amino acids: CSVVPGRLNQETQYF. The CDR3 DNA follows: TGCAGCGTTGTCCCGGGCAGACTTAACCAAGAGACCCAGTACTTC.